The present TCR beta chain was sequenced within a study of blood T cell repertoires in COVID-19. At the level of the study: T cells, B-cell-depleted T cells, or PBMCs provided the cDNA or gDNA that served as material.

Per the study methods: Reference gene primers were amplified, and this amplification served to estimate nucleated cell counts. Repertoires were generated with immunoSEQ multiplex PCR, while TCRdb's copy carries only in-frame clones and drops some. That table gives V, J and clone size, and the DNA gave D and trimming. The sample records around 150,000 clones, roughly four fifths being singletons. The V end lost 3 bases, the J end lost 7 bases, and 15 bases lay between the germline ends. The CDR3 runs 14 residues. CDR1 is LGHDT, CDR2 YNNKEL, per germline (reference sequence). The receptor was isolated from a man between 60 and 70 years old with active or convalescent COVID-19. The chain recombines TRBV3-1 (or the pseudogene TRBV3-2) with TRBJ1-2; TRBD1 is a possible D gene (5 bases). The sequencing sample was made of peripheral blood. The CDR3 sequence is CASSQDGRVSGYTF. The DNA of the CDR3 is TGTGCCAGCAGCCAGGATGGCAGGGTCTCTGGCTACACCTTC.